This T cell receptor (beta chain) was recorded in a study of beta chain features in type 1 diabetes. Looked up from germline, CDR1 is MDHEN and CDR2 is SYDVKM. Between the trimmed V and J ends, which lost 9 bases and 0 bases, there was a span of 15 bases. The CDR3 is made up of 15 amino acids. cDNA synthesis used the whole RNA isolate, giving expressed TCRB sequences. The protocol was immunoSEQ multiplex PCR, while the TCRdb copy is restricted to in-frame clones and leaves out a portion. Of about 360,000 clones listed, approximately 12% are singletons. This clone came up a few times. Its antigen is undetermined. Study outcomes and limitations: The similarity of naive, central memory and Treg TCRB repertoires appeared greater among patients than among healthy donors.

It was via CD45RO/CCR7/CD25/CD127/CD95/CD27 that CD4+ naive, central memory, regulatory and stem cell-like memory cells were sorted. The TCR originated in a man younger than 35 in good health. Sequencing was done on a sample of naive CD4+ T cells from blood. This chain connects TRBV28 to TRBJ1-5; D remains unclear. CDR3 in DNA: TGTGCCAGTAGCGTGTTTTGGAATAGCAATCAGCCCCAGCATTTT. It encodes CASSVFWNSNQPQHF.